The 28 T cell receptor beta chains below come from one sample, sequenced in a study of blood T cell repertoires in COVID-19 (dated by TCRdb to the early 2020s). Receptor libraries were prepared by the immunoSEQ multiplex PCR assay. Sourced from immuneACCESS, this table was stored by TCRdb with only in-frame sequences that have V and J called. A share of the clones is absent; for the studies checked, an unresolved V gene accounts for under half, and the remainder has no known explanation. The table for this sample lists around 240,000 clones; about 90% of them were counted only once. The ten largest clonotypes hold approximately 1.2% of the sample. The sequencing input was PBMCs or T cells enriched from blood (not recorded which). Receptors were obtained from a human donor in a cohort exposed to, infected with or recovered from COVID-19 (not recorded which). The donor label of this sample is uncertain.

This sequence joins TRBV18 and TRBJ1-1; the D gene is possibly TRBD1 (5 bases). CDR3 length equals 12 residues. Germline CDR1 KGHSH, CDR2 LQKENI. The V end lost 6 bases, the J end lost 1 base, and 6 bases lay between the germline ends. CDR3 amino acids: CASSGGNTEAFF. The CDR3 nucleotides are TGTGCCAGCTCCGGGGGGAACACTGAAGCTTTCTTT.

The chain links TRBV19 to TRBJ1-3; a weak D match, TRBD1 (5 bases). CDR1 LNHDA and CDR2 SQIVND come from the germline V gene (reference sequence). V was pared by 3 bases and J by 4 bases, with 13 bases between. CDR3 size: 15 residues. This CDR3 reads CASSIQGPRGNTIYF. Here the CDR3 DNA reads TGTGCCAGTAGTATCCAGGGCCCACGAGGAAACACCATATATTTT.

This chain connects TRBV6-1 to TRBJ1-2, with no clear D. V lost 1 base and J lost 4, with 13 bases in between. This CDR3 is 15 amino acids long. Germline V gene data show CDR1 as MNHNS and CDR2 as SASEGT. CDR3 protein: CASSEGQAIGYGYTF. The CDR3 coding sequence is TGTGCCAGCAGTGAAGGTCAGGCTATCGGCTATGGCTACACCTTC.

The CDR3 reads CASSPLGGVAGELFF. In DNA form, the CDR3 reads TGTGCCAGCAGCCCTCTTGGCGGGGTCGCCGGGGAGCTGTTTTTT. V usage is TRBV11-3 and J usage is TRBJ2-2; D possibly corresponds to TRBD2 (6 bases). Germline values: CDR1 SGHNT, CDR2 YENEEA. This CDR3 contains 15 residues. V lost 5 bases, J lost 6 bases, and 16 bases lay in between.

V and J are TRBV20-1 and TRBJ1-3; unclear D gene. CDR1 is DFQATT and CDR2 is SNEGSKA in the germline V gene (reference sequence). V lost 6 bases and J lost 4, with 13 bases in between. The CDR3 spans 13 residues. CDR3 sequence (DNA): TGCAGTGCGAGTCTTCCAGGCGGAAACACCATATATTTT. Translated: CSASLPGGNTIYF.

This chain connects TRBV3-1 (or the pseudogene TRBV3-2) to TRBJ2-3, with 12 nucleotides matching TRBD2. The junction had 5 bases not matched to a gene; V was cut back by 2 bases and J by 2 bases. The CDR3 consists of 17 residues. CDR1 LGHDT and CDR2 YNNKEL come from the germline V gene (reference sequence). CDR3 sequence (DNA): TGTGCCAGCAGCCAACGGACTAGCGGGGTTATCACAGATACGCAGTATTTT. It encodes CASSQRTSGVITDTQYF.

This chain links TRBV7-2 with TRBJ1-1; maybe TRBD1 (6 bases). With 2 bases removed from V and 1 base from J, the gap between germline ends came to 11 bases. This CDR3 comprises 15 residues. Germline CDR1 reads SGHTA; CDR2 reads FQGNSA. The DNA of the CDR3 is TGTGCCAGCAGCTTATACAGGGTGGCGAACACTGAAGCTTTCTTT. As protein: CASSLYRVANTEAFF.

This clone was detected only once. The genes are TRBV25-1 and TRBJ2-5; 9 bases fit TRBD1. This CDR3 region has 17 residues. The germline gives CDR1 MGHDK, CDR2 SYGVNS. Unmatched junction bases numbered 16, after V lost 6 bases and J lost 5 bases. The CDR3 sequence: CASSKTGGDSFEETQYF. CDR3 nucleotides: TGTGCCAGCAGCAAAACAGGGGGCGATTCTTTTGAGGAGACCCAGTACTTC.

This clone has just one count. The chain combines TRBV7-9 with TRBJ1-2; TRBD1 aligns across 7 bases. CDR1 SEHNR and CDR2 FQNEAQ come from the germline V gene (reference sequence). V shed 5 bases, J shed 5 bases, and the junction held 14 bases outside the gene matches. This CDR3 has 16 amino acids. CDR3 nucleotide sequence: TGTGCCAGCAGCCCTCATCCGGACAGGAGCCATTATGGCTACACCTTC. As protein: CASSPHPDRSHYGYTF.

V and J are TRBV9 and TRBJ2-3, with 8 bases that match TRBD2. J lost 6 bases, V lost 0 bases, and 9 bases had no gene match. In germline, CDR1 is SGDLS, CDR2 YYNGEE. This CDR3 region has 16 residues. CDR3 DNA: TGTGCCAGCAGCGTAGGGCTAGCGGGCGGGGGTGATACGCAGTATTTT. It codes for CASSVGLAGGGDTQYF.

The rearrangement joins TRBV7-2 to TRBJ1-1; 8 nucleotides agree with TRBD1. J was trimmed by 1 base and V by 5 bases; bases with no gene match: 3. Per germline, CDR1 SGHTA and CDR2 FQGNSA. This CDR3 is built from 14 residues. In DNA, the CDR3 is TGTGCCAGCAGCAACAGGGGGAGGAACACTGAAGCTTTCTTT. Encoded protein: CASSNRGRNTEAFF.

This sequence joins TRBV6-5 and TRBJ1-2, with D uncertain. This CDR3 contains 13 residues. V was trimmed by 4 bases and J by 2 bases, leaving 8 bases between them. Germline lookup yields CDR1 MNHEY and CDR2 SVGAGI. DNA of the CDR3: TGTGCCAGCAGTTTCAGATCAAACTATGGCTACACCTTC. This sequence encodes CASSFRSNYGYTF.

The chain carries TRBV5-4 and TRBJ1-4, with 7 bases lining up with TRBD1. Losses at the gene ends were 4 bases for V and 7 bases for J; bases not matched to a gene: 7. Germline V gene lookup returns CDR1 SGHNT and CDR2 YYREEE (reference sequence). The CDR3 loop spans 14 amino acids. CDR3 sequence reads: CASSRQGSSEKLFF. CDR3 bases: TGTGCCAGCAGCCGACAGGGTAGCAGTGAAAAACTGTTTTTT.

The chain uses TRBV11-3 and TRBJ1-1; D uncertain. The CDR3 consists of 15 residues. Deletions cut 5 bases from V and 1 base from J, with 14 bases between. Per germline, CDR1 SGHNT and CDR2 YENEEA. The CDR3: CASSLTSRQNTEAFF. The CDR3 DNA reads as TGTGCCAGCAGCCTGACATCTCGGCAGAACACTGAAGCTTTCTTT.

A single count supports this clone. This chain links TRBV7-9 with TRBJ2-2; 7 nucleotides match TRBD1. In germline, CDR1 is SEHNR, CDR2 FQNEAQ (reference sequence). The CDR3 is made up of 16 amino acids. The J segment lost 4 bases and the V segment lost 5 bases, leaving 10 bases of the junction unmatched. The CDR3 is CASSLTGVRVTGELFF. The CDR3, as DNA: TGTGCCAGCAGCCTTACAGGGGTACGAGTCACCGGGGAGCTGTTTTTT.

The chain couples TRBV29-1 to TRBJ1-4; D not certain. CDR1 and CDR2 from the germline V gene are SQVTM and ANQGSEA. The CDR3 extends over 13 amino acids. The V end lost 4 bases, the J end lost 8 bases, and 14 bases lay between the germline ends. The chain's CDR3 is CSVAGLVPEKLFF. DNA of the CDR3: TGCAGCGTTGCGGGGTTGGTTCCAGAAAAACTGTTTTTT.

The chain's CDR3 is CASRRGRSGNTIYF. Here the CDR3 DNA reads TGTGCCAGCAGGCGGGGGCGCTCTGGAAACACCATATATTTT. The J gene is TRBJ1-3, the V gene TRBV7-8, with TRBD1 as a possible D gene (6 bases). Per germline, CDR1 SGHVS and CDR2 FQNEAQ. This CDR3 spans 14 amino acids. V dropped 6 bases and J dropped 0 bases, with 9 bases sitting between them.

This clone has a single count. The chain uses TRBV6-5 and TRBJ2-4; D is perhaps TRBD2 (5 bases). Germline lookup yields CDR1 MNHEY and CDR2 SVGAGI. V dropped 5 bases and J dropped 2 bases, with 10 bases sitting between them. CDR3 size: 14 residues. CDR3: CASSRDGSKNIQYF. CDR3 nucleotides: TGTGCCAGCAGTCGGGATGGGTCCAAAAACATTCAGTACTTC.

This sequence joins TRBV18 and TRBJ2-1; perhaps TRBD1 as D (5 bases). Germline CDR1 KGHSH, CDR2 LQKENI. Trimming removed 4 bases at V and 2 bases at J, with 12 bases between. The CDR3 length is 15 residues. CDR3 residues: CASSRTGLPYNEQFF. Written as DNA, the CDR3 is TGTGCCAGCTCACGTACAGGCCTACCCTACAATGAGCAGTTCTTC.

V is TRBV7-8 and J is TRBJ1-1; D unresolved. Between the trimmed V and J ends, which lost 3 bases and 0 bases, there was a span of 5 bases. This CDR3 region has 13 residues. Germline-derived CDR1 and CDR2 are SGHVS and FQNEAQ. CDR3 DNA sequence: TGTGCCAGCAGCTTCTCTTTGAACACTGAAGCTTTCTTT. Translating it yields CASSFSLNTEAFF.

A note on this clone: Other DNA variants within this sample encode the same CDR3. J is TRBJ1-2 and V is TRBV5-4; D is ambiguous. There are 14 residues in the CDR3. Germline V gene lookup returns CDR1 SGHNT and CDR2 YYREEE (reference sequence). V lost 0 bases to trimming and J lost 0 bases, with 6 bases between them. The CDR3 DNA is TGTGCCAGCAGCTTGGACGGGGCTAACTATGGCTACACCTTC. Residues: CASSLDGANYGYTF.

V is TRBV15 and J is TRBJ2-3; TRBD2 is a possible D gene (5 bases). This CDR3 spans 15 amino acids. V was pared by 5 bases and J by 5 bases, with 17 bases between. CDR1 is LNHNV, CDR2 YYDKDF, per germline (reference sequence). The CDR3 here is CATSQSLLEGDTQYF. CDR3 bases: TGTGCCACCAGCCAGTCCCTCCTAGAGGGAGATACGCAGTATTTT.

The chain is built from TRBV3-1 (or the pseudogene TRBV3-2) and TRBJ2-4; 9 bases are a match to TRBD1. Losses at the gene ends were 4 bases for V and 4 bases for J; bases not matched to a gene: 8. This CDR3 has 16 residues. Germline CDR1 and CDR2: LGHDT and YNNKEL (reference sequence). The DNA of the CDR3 is TGTGCCAGCAGCCGAGAACCCGGGACAGGGAAAAACATTCAGTACTTC. Protein product: CASSREPGTGKNIQYF.

The chain joins TRBV3-1 (or the pseudogene TRBV3-2) to TRBJ1-6; D unclear. Germline lookup yields CDR1 LGHDT and CDR2 YNNKEL (reference sequence). Trimming took off 4 bases at V and 10 bases at J, with 17 bases between the two ends. The CDR3 consists of 15 residues. In DNA form, the CDR3 reads TGTGCCAGCAGCCTCGGCTTTACAAAGGAGTCACCCCTCCACTTT. It is translated as CASSLGFTKESPLHF.

The CDR3 nucleotides are TGTGCCAGCAGCTGGCTCTACAGGGGGCCCTTGAACACTGAAGCTTTCTTT. As protein: CASSWLYRGPLNTEAFF. This chain connects TRBV11-2 to TRBJ1-1; 9 bases map to TRBD1. V lost 4 bases, J lost 0 bases, and 9 bases stayed unmatched. Germline V gene data show CDR1 as SGHAT and CDR2 as FQNNGV. This CDR3 has 17 amino acids.

On this clone: The sample has other DNA sequences that encode this CDR3 too. The chain couples TRBV7-2 to TRBJ2-7; D remains unclear. The germline V and J ends were trimmed by 3 bases and 4 bases, with 4 bases remaining between them. This CDR3 contains 11 residues. In germline, CDR1 is SGHTA, CDR2 FQGNSA. DNA of the CDR3: TGTGCCAGCAGCTTCTCTTACGAGCAGTACTTC. This codes for CASSFSYEQYF.

The chain links TRBV19 to TRBJ1-2; D possibly corresponds to TRBD1 (6 bases). The germline gives CDR1 LNHDA, CDR2 SQIVND (reference sequence). Trimming took off 7 bases at V and 2 bases at J, with 14 bases between the two ends. The CDR3 is 14 residues long. This chain's CDR3 is CASKITGPNYGYTF. In nucleotides, the CDR3 is TGTGCCAGTAAAATCACAGGGCCCAACTATGGCTACACCTTC.

The chain joins TRBV3-1 (or the pseudogene TRBV3-2) to TRBJ1-3, with D unresolved. CDR3 length: 17 residues. The V gene's germline CDR1 is LGHDT and CDR2 YNNKEL (reference sequence). V lost 1 base, J lost 0 bases, and 13 bases lay in between. The CDR3 loop is CASSQGLGRNSGNTIYF. In nucleotides, the CDR3 is TGTGCCAGCAGCCAAGGATTGGGCCGCAACTCTGGAAACACCATATATTTT.